This entry is about one T cell receptor beta chain. What it binds is unknown. This specimen comes from a study of CD8 T cells in ankylosing spondylitis. Findings of the study overall: Previously reported in reactive arthritis synovial fluid and blood were some of the motif variants. The study identified a TCR beta motif of under 10 highly homologous variants that appeared characteristic of ankylosing spondylitis blood. Disease-linked clones were CD8+ and relatively rare in peripheral blood.

Looked up from germline, CDR1 is LGHNA and CDR2 is YSLEER. V was clipped by 9 bases and J by 8 bases; unmatched bases: 10. The CDR3 spans 13 residues. Making the TCR beta libraries involved quantitative 5'-RACE with molecular barcodes. One entry per CDR3 protein results from TCRdb running MiXCR on the 5' RACE reads. The data contain about 800,000 distinct CDR3 sequences, 10% to 15% of them singletons. Sequencing was carried out using blood, either unsorted or a sorted T cell fraction (not recorded which). The chain combines TRBV4-3 with TRBJ1-2; 9 bases match TRBD1. This receptor was obtained from a male donor with ankylosing spondylitis. CDR3: CASGIQGARGYTF. CDR3 bases: TGCGCCAGTGGAATACAGGGGGCGCGGGGCTACACCTTC.